The source of this T cell receptor beta chain is a study of neurological immune-mediated disorders. Study-level results: Phylogenetic grouping placed 18 of 34 multiple sclerosis patients' repertoires in one related-CDR3 cluster, a possible signature.

5'RACE generated cDNA with 10-nucleotide random UMIs. MiXCR was run by TCRdb on the 5' RACE reads, yielding one entry per CDR3 protein. Altogether over 45,000 distinct CDR3 sequences are present, 3% to 3.5% being singletons, with the ten largest covering roughly 5.5%. The CDR3 is made up of 14 amino acids. Germline trimming cut 6 bases from V and 5 bases from J; bases unmatched to any gene: 7. Where libraries were unsorted, they were derived from 2 million PBMCs stored at -80 degrees C. This clonotype was observed at least ten times. Its antigen is unknown. The source is a man aged 35 to 55 with multiple sclerosis. Sequenced input: PBMCs. V and J are TRBV12-3 or TRBV12-4 and TRBJ1-1; 9 nucleotides align to TRBD1. Here the CDR3 DNA reads TGTGCCAGCAGGATGGACAGGGGATCAACTGAAGCTTTCTTT. This codes for CASRMDRGSTEAFF.